The rows below give T cell receptor beta chains drawn from one sample of a study of spatial heterogeneity in lung cancer. TCRdb re-derived calls from the 5' RACE reads in MiXCR, one entry per CDR3 protein. There are fewer than 12,000 distinct CDR3 sequences in the sample; 7% to 9.5% occur only once, and around 25% lies in the top ten. The sample in question was PBMCs, obtained at surgery. These TCRs come from a male donor with early-stage non-small cell lung cancer. CDR3s include the opening cysteine and the closing phenylalanine or tryptophan. The order of the fields is clone size, J gene, D gene, V gene, CDR3 DNA, CDR3 protein. A D gene is named only where the DNA matches it firmly. Size is stated for part of the rows, as once, few or many counts, or as a class when the clone is expanded.

many | TRBJ2-3 | . | TRBV7-2 | TGTGCCAGCAGCTTAGCGGGGGGAACGACTCTCGCAGATACGCAGTATTTT | CASSLAGGTTLADTQYF
many | TRBJ2-1 | . | TRBV7-2 | TGTGCCAGCAGCTTAGACTCGGCGGCTGAGCAGTTCTTC | CASSLDSAAEQFF
medium-sized | TRBJ2-2 | TRBD2 | TRBV3-1 | TGTGCCAGCAGCCAAGATGTGTCTAGCGGGGTACACCTGAACGCGAACACCGGGGAGCTGTTTTTT | CASSQDVSSGVHLNANTGELFF
many | TRBJ2-3 | . | TRBV5-4 | TGTGCCAGCAGACCCCCACAGGGCTTCGCAGATACGCAGTATTTT | CASRPPQGFADTQYF
many | TRBJ1-5 | TRBD1 | TRBV19 | TGTGCCAGTAGTGGGGGGACGACAGGGCGCGGTCAGCCCCAGCATTTT | CASSGGTTGRGQPQHF
. | TRBJ2-7 | . | TRBV5-4 | TGTGCCAGCAGCTTGGCAGGCAGGGACCCTAGTGGGAGATACGACGAGCAGTACTTC | CASSLAGRDPSGRYDEQYF
many | TRBJ2-5 | . | TRBV6-5 | TGTGCCAGCAGTCTAGCCCTTGGGACCCAGTACTTC | CASSLALGTQYF
medium-sized | TRBJ2-7 | . | TRBV12-3/TRBV12-4 | TGTGCCAGCAGCGTCCATCAGTCCTACGAGCAGTACTTC | CASSVHQSYEQYF
many | TRBJ2-3 | . | TRBV7-7 | TGTGCCAGCTCGACAGACTTCACAGATACGCAGTATTTT | CASSTDFTDTQYF
medium-sized | TRBJ2-3 | . | TRBV24-1 | TGTGCCACCAGTGATGATTCTAGCGGCACAGATACGCAGTATTTT | CATSDDSSGTDTQYF
few | TRBJ1-3 | . | TRBV29-1 | TGCAGCGTTTCTCCCGCAGGGGGAAACACCATATATTTT | CSVSPAGGNTIYF
few | TRBJ1-2 | . | TRBV30 | TGTGCCTGGAGTGTTCAGGGCCTCTATGGCTACACCTTC | CAWSVQGLYGYTF
many | TRBJ2-6 | . | TRBV2 | TGTGCCAGCAGTGAGTCTGGGGCCAACGTCCTGACTTTC | CASSESGANVLTF
medium-sized | TRBJ1-1 | . | TRBV5-6 | TGTGCCAGCAGCTTGGTTGCGGAGATTGTGAACACTGAAGCTTTCTTT | CASSLVAEIVNTEAFF
many | TRBJ2-3 | TRBD2 | TRBV20-1 | TGCAGTGCCCGCAAGGCTAGCGGGGGTGGCACAGATACGCAGTATTTT | CSARKASGGGTDTQYF
few | TRBJ1-1 | . | TRBV7-9 | TGTGCCAGCAGCTTACCCTCAAACACTGAAGCTTTCTTT | CASSLPSNTEAFF
many | TRBJ2-3 | TRBD1 | TRBV18 | TGTGCCAGCTCACCACGGACAGGGAGTTCGGCAGATACGCAGTATTTT | CASSPRTGSSADTQYF
many | TRBJ2-5 | TRBD2 | TRBV20-1 | TGCAGTGCTAGAGCCCCAAGAGCGGGGGGGCGGGAGACCCAGTACTTC | CSARAPRAGGRETQYF
many | TRBJ2-1 | TRBD1 | TRBV2 | TGTGCCAGCAGGGCGGGACAGGGGGCCATCGATGAGCAGTTCTTC | CASRAGQGAIDEQFF
many | TRBJ2-5 | TRBD1 | TRBV7-2 | TGTGCCAGCAGCTTGGCCGGGACAGGGGGTCAAGAGACCCAGTACTTC | CASSLAGTGGQETQYF
many | TRBJ2-7 | . | TRBV5-6 | TGTGCCAGCAGCTTGGCCAGTTACGAGCAGTACTTC | CASSLASYEQYF
many | TRBJ2-7 | . | TRBV13 | TGTGCCAGCAGCCCAATCGGCGGTAGCTCCTACGAGCAGTACTTC | CASSPIGGSSYEQYF
many | TRBJ1-1 | . | TRBV18 | TGTGCCAGCTCAACACAGGGAGTCGCTGAAGCTTTCTTT | CASSTQGVAEAFF
medium-sized | TRBJ2-2 | . | TRBV7-9 | TGTGCCAGCAGCCCCCCGAGACGAGGTGCCGGGGAGCTGTTTTTT | CASSPPRRGAGELFF
many | TRBJ2-1 | . | TRBV7-2 | TGTGCCAGCAGCACCGCGGGTTTATACAATGAGCAGTTCTTC | CASSTAGLYNEQFF
medium-sized | TRBJ2-7 | TRBD1 | TRBV7-9 | TGTGCCAGCAGCATAGGGGGGACAGGGGACTACGAGCAGTACTTC | CASSIGGTGDYEQYF
medium-sized | TRBJ1-6 | . | TRBV18 | TGTGCCAGCCGAAGACAACTCGGAACTGGCACGGGTTCACCCCTCCACTTT | CASRRQLGTGTGSPLHF
many | TRBJ2-3 | . | TRBV7-2 | TGTGCCAGCGCCGCTCGAGGCCAGGCAGATACGCAGTATTTT | CASAARGQADTQYF
many | TRBJ2-5 | . | TRBV3-1 | TGTGCCAGCACGAAAGGAGGTGGCGAAGAGACCCAGTACTTC | CASTKGGGEETQYF
many | TRBJ2-7 | . | TRBV6-2/TRBV6-3 | TGTGCCAGCAGTTACTCGAAGAAACAGGGAGACTCCTACGAGCAGTACTTC | CASSYSKKQGDSYEQYF
many | TRBJ2-3 | . | TRBV3-1 | TGTGCCAGCAGCCAGGCAGGTACCTTCACAGATACGCAGTATTTT | CASSQAGTFTDTQYF
many | TRBJ2-7 | . | TRBV11-2 | TGTGCCAGCAGCTTATCCCGGGGGCGCAGGGTCGAGCAGTACTTC | CASSLSRGRRVEQYF
many | TRBJ1-1 | . | TRBV15 | TGTGCCACCAGCAGAGAGTGGCAGGCTGAAGCTTTCTTT | CATSREWQAEAFF
. | TRBJ2-1 | . | TRBV6-5 | TGTGCCAGCAGGGCGCAACAGGGATACAATGAGCAGTTCTTC | CASRAQQGYNEQFF
many | TRBJ2-5 | . | TRBV20-1 | TGCAGTGCTAAACTCCAGACCCAGTACTTC | CSAKLQTQYF
many | TRBJ2-3 | . | TRBV11-2 | TGTGCCAGCAGCTTAGGGGCGAAAGATACGCAGTATTTT | CASSLGAKDTQYF
. | TRBJ1-4 | TRBD1 | TRBV4-3 | TGCGCCAGCAGCCCCAGGAGCAGGGCCGGGACAGGGGACTTTGAAAAACTGTTTTTT | CASSPRSRAGTGDFEKLFF
. | TRBJ2-1 | . | TRBV5-1 | TGCGCCAGCAGCTTGGATGGGGGTCGTTACAATGAGCAGTTCTTC | CASSLDGGRYNEQFF
many | TRBJ2-5 | . | TRBV6-2/TRBV6-3 | TGTGCCAGCAAGGGCAGATCCCAAGAGACCCAGTACTTC | CASKGRSQETQYF
many | TRBJ1-1 | . | TRBV5-1 | TGCGCCAGCAGCTTGGGGTCCGGCACTGAAGCTTTCTTT | CASSLGSGTEAFF
many | TRBJ2-1 | . | TRBV7-9 | TGTGCCAGCAGTCCCCCCGGGCCAAGGGGGAGAAATGAGCAGTTCTTC | CASSPPGPRGRNEQFF
medium-sized | TRBJ2-7 | . | TRBV27 | TGTGCCAGCAGTTTAGGAGGGGGGTACGAGCAGTACTTC | CASSLGGGYEQYF
many | TRBJ2-1 | TRBD2 | TRBV11-2 | TGTGCCAGCAGCTCCGCCGGGGCTAGCGGGGGAACTGAGCAGTTCTTC | CASSSAGASGGTEQFF
many | TRBJ2-5 | . | TRBV10-3 | TGTGCCATCAGTGAGAGCCACCAAGAGACCCAGTACTTC | CAISESHQETQYF
many | TRBJ1-3 | . | TRBV5-1 | TGCGCCAGCAGCTTGCGGTCGGACTCTGGAAACACCATATATTTT | CASSLRSDSGNTIYF
many | TRBJ2-1 | TRBD2 | TRBV7-3 | TGTGCCAGCAGCTTAATAGCGGGGAATTATAAAAATGAGCAGTTCTTC | CASSLIAGNYKNEQFF
many | TRBJ1-1 | . | TRBV12-3/TRBV12-4 | TGTGCCAGCAGTGGACAGACGAACACTGAAGCTTTCTTT | CASSGQTNTEAFF
. | TRBJ1-1 | TRBD1 | TRBV7-2 | TGTGCCAGCAGCTCGGCCGGACAGGGGATGGGAGCTTTCTTT | CASSSAGQGMGAFF
many | TRBJ2-7 | . | TRBV7-2 | TGTGCCAGCAGCAAATTACGAGGGGACGAGCAGTACTTC | CASSKLRGDEQYF
many | TRBJ2-2 | TRBD2 | TRBV6-2/TRBV6-3 | TGTGCCAGCAGTGAGGGACTAGCGGGGACCGGGGAGCTGTTTTTT | CASSEGLAGTGELFF
many | TRBJ2-1 | . | TRBV25-1 | TGTGCCAGCAGTGACTGGAAGAATGAGCAGTTCTTC | CASSDWKNEQFF
many | TRBJ2-5 | . | TRBV11-2 | TGTGCCAGCAGCCCGGGACTGTCCCAGGAGACCCAGTACTTC | CASSPGLSQETQYF
many | TRBJ2-3 | . | TRBV12-3/TRBV12-4 | TGTGCCAGCAGAATAAGCACAGATACGCAGTATTTT | CASRISTDTQYF
many | TRBJ2-5 | TRBD2 | TRBV24-1 | TGTGCCACCAGTGATCGGGGGGGCCAAGAGACCCAGTACTTC | CATSDRGGQETQYF
many | TRBJ2-5 | . | TRBV12-3/TRBV12-4 | TGTGCCAGCAGGAGGGCCCTGCAGGAGACCCAGTACTTC | CASRRALQETQYF